What follows are 11 T cell receptor beta chains derived from one specimen sequenced in a study of T-cell memory formation after mild COVID-19. From the 5' RACE reads, TCRdb called clonotypes with MiXCR, one entry per CDR3 protein. The profile shows 300,000 to 350,000 distinct CDR3 sequences, under 15% of them singletons. Sequenced material: PBMCs or a T cell subset sorted from them (not recorded which). These receptors came from a man aged 18 to 29 who had mild COVID-19 (a few samples of this study predate the infection). Cell type and time point are not known.

This chain uses TRBV10-2 with TRBJ2-7; D unclear. Germline V gives CDR1 WSHSY, CDR2 SAAADI. The CDR3 sequence is 13 residues long. With 4 bases removed from V and 7 bases from J, the gap between germline ends came to 14 bases. The CDR3 nucleotides are TGCGCCAGCAGTGTTAGTAACCCCGGGGAGCAGTACTTC. It codes for CASSVSNPGEQYF.

This clonotype was counted between two and nine times. The genes are TRBV19 and TRBJ1-5; 8 nucleotides match TRBD1. The ends lost 5 bases at V and 5 bases at J; junction bases unmatched: 11. Germline V gene lookup returns CDR1 LNHDA and CDR2 SQIVND (reference sequence). This CDR3 comprises 16 residues. CDR3 in DNA: TGTGCCAGTAGTGCCCGCGTAGGACAGGGACATCAGCCCCAGCATTTT. This codes for CASSARVGQGHQPQHF.

This clonotype appeared a few times. The V gene is TRBV5-6, the J gene TRBJ1-4, with 9 nucleotides matching TRBD1. This CDR3 is 15 amino acids long. Trimming at V came to 4 bases and at J to 5 bases, leaving 6 bases not matched to a gene. Germline V gene data show CDR1 as SGHDT and CDR2 as YYEEEE. The CDR3 nucleotides are TGTGCCAGCAGCCTTTACAGGGGGCGGAATGAAAAACTGTTTTTT. Protein product: CASSLYRGRNEKLFF.

The chain combines TRBV24-1 with TRBJ2-5; D is unresolved. V gave up 4 bases and J gave up 4 bases, with 9 bases separating them. Germline V lookup: CDR1 KGHDR, CDR2 SFDVKD. This CDR3 has 13 amino acids. CDR3 nucleotides: TGTGCCACCAGTGACGCCAGCGTAGAGACCCAGTACTTC. Protein product: CATSDASVETQYF.

In this sample, this clonotype turned up a few times. The chain combines TRBV7-9 with TRBJ2-1; 9 nucleotides align to TRBD2. CDR1 is SEHNR, CDR2 FQNEAQ, per germline (reference sequence). The CDR3 is made up of 15 amino acids. J gave up 6 bases and V 5 bases, and 8 bases lay outside the gene matches. The CDR3 loop reads CASSPGAGGLNEQFF. CDR3 DNA: TGTGCCAGCAGCCCAGGGGCGGGGGGGCTCAATGAGCAGTTCTTC. Using reference TRBV7-9 and TRBJ2-1 for the parts outside the CDR3, the full variable domain is DTGVSQNPRHKITKRGQNVTFRCDPISEHNRLYWYRQTLGQGPEFLTYFQNEAQLEKSRLLSDRFSAERPKGSFSTLEIQRTEQGDSAMYLCASSPGAGGLNEQFFGPGTRLTVL.

This clonotype was observed many times. The chain carries TRBV24-1 and TRBJ2-1; no firm D call. CDR1 KGHDR and CDR2 SFDVKD come from the germline V gene. V was pared by 2 bases and J by 4 bases, with 14 bases between. The CDR3 is made up of 16 amino acids. CDR3 in amino acids: CATSDSTGASYNEQFF. DNA for the CDR3: TGTGCCACCAGTGATTCAACGGGCGCCTCATACAATGAGCAGTTCTTC.

The chain has TRBV6-2 or TRBV6-3 and TRBJ2-7; D remains unclear. The CDR3 is made up of 14 amino acids. Germline V gene sequence: CDR1 MNHEY, CDR2 SVGEGT. V was trimmed by 6 bases and J by 5 bases, leaving 17 bases between them. Written as DNA, the CDR3 is TGTGCCAGCAGCCCCAGAGGCCGTGGGGACGAGCAGTACTTC. Translated, it gives CASSPRGRGDEQYF.

This chain uses TRBV7-2 with TRBJ1-6; no reliable D call. The CDR3 loop spans 15 amino acids. V was cut by 5 bases and J by 5 bases, with 13 bases left in between. Germline CDR1 reads SGHTA; CDR2 reads FQGNSA. CDR3 loop: CASSPRRVHNSPLHF. In nucleotides, the CDR3 is TGTGCCAGCAGCCCTAGAAGGGTTCATAATTCACCCCTCCACTTT.

This clonotype turned up a few times. V and J are TRBV6-5 and TRBJ1-1; D is ambiguous. CDR1 is MNHEY and CDR2 is SVGAGI in the germline V gene. V was shortened by 6 bases and J by 1 base, with 6 bases between the two germline ends. This CDR3 has 12 residues. DNA of the CDR3: TGTGCCAGCAGGAGGACGAACACTGAAGCTTTCTTT. It yields the protein CASRRTNTEAFF.

This clonotype came up a few times. This rearrangement joins TRBV20-1 to TRBJ2-7, with 8 positions matching TRBD1. The V gene end was trimmed by 5 bases and the J gene end by 6 bases; junction bases not matched to a gene: 15. Germline V gene data show CDR1 as DFQATT and CDR2 as SNEGSKA (reference sequence). CDR3 length: 15 residues. The CDR3 is CSASGSGQVGGEQYV. The CDR3 DNA follows: TGCAGTGCTTCGGGTTCGGGACAGGTTGGGGGCGAGCAGTACGTC.

The rearrangement links TRBV4-1 to TRBJ1-1; D unresolved. The CDR3 is 11 amino acids. The V gene lost 2 bases and the J gene lost 7 bases, with 5 bases spanning the gap. Germline CDR1 MGHRA, CDR2 YSYEKL. The CDR3 sequence is CASSQWVEAFF. CDR3 DNA sequence: TGCGCCAGCAGCCAATGGGTTGAAGCTTTCTTT.